Listed below are T cell receptor beta chains from one sample, sequenced in a study of identical twins. TCRdb reprocessed the 5' RACE reads via MiXCR and lists one record per CDR3 protein. This repertoire shows approximately 500,000 distinct CDR3 sequences, approximately 14% found once; its top ten account for roughly 0.4%. The data were also submitted as part of a second study, on yellow fever vaccine responses in identical twins.

The source material was CD4+ T cells sorted from blood. These receptors were collected from a woman between 18 and 29 years old in good health. Both conserved end residues are part of each CDR3. A D gene is named only where the DNA matches it firmly. Some rows mark clone size as missing; the rest say once, few, many or name a class of expanded clone.

J: TRBJ2-5
D: TRBD2
size: NA
V: TRBV7-9
DNA: TGTGCCAGCAGTACATCAAGCGGGGCCCAGTACTTC
CDR3: CASSTSSGAQYF

J: TRBJ2-3
D: NA
size: many
V: TRBV20-1
DNA: TGCAGTGCTAGATGGGAGGCCACGCAGTATTTT
CDR3: CSARWEATQYF

J: TRBJ2-3
D: TRBD1
size: NA
V: TRBV29-1
DNA: TGCAGCGTTGAGAAGGGGGCCAGCACAGATACGCAGTATTTT
CDR3: CSVEKGASTDTQYF

J: TRBJ2-3
D: NA
size: few
V: TRBV5-6
DNA: TGTGCCAGCACCCGACGGGCCCTGCCTTTATCGCAGTATTTT
CDR3: CASTRRALPLSQYF

J: TRBJ2-1
D: NA
size: few
V: TRBV5-6
DNA: TGTGCCAGCAGCCCCAGATGGGGGCGACTAGCCAATGAGCAGTTCTTC
CDR3: CASSPRWGRLANEQFF

J: TRBJ2-1
D: TRBD2
size: few
V: TRBV4-2
DNA: TGTGCCAGCAGCCAAGAGGTCACGAGACTAGCGGGCTCCTACAATGAGCAGTTCTTC
CDR3: CASSQEVTRLAGSYNEQFF

J: TRBJ2-3
D: NA
size: few
V: TRBV12-3/TRBV12-4
DNA: TGTGCCAGCAGTCCCCTTTCCACAGATACGCAGTATTTT
CDR3: CASSPLSTDTQYF

J: TRBJ2-5
D: NA
size: few
V: TRBV20-1
DNA: TGCAGTGCAGAGGACAGTGCCGGGAAGACCCAGTACTTC
CDR3: CSAEDSAGKTQYF

J: TRBJ1-1
D: TRBD1
size: many
V: TRBV5-1
DNA: TGCGCCAGCAGCTTGAACCCCCGACAGGGCACTGAAGCTTTCTTT
CDR3: CASSLNPRQGTEAFF

J: TRBJ2-3
D: NA
size: NA
V: TRBV11-2
DNA: TGTGCCAGCAGCTTAGGTTTTGGCACAGATACGCAGTATTTT
CDR3: CASSLGFGTDTQYF

J: TRBJ1-5
D: TRBD1
size: few
V: TRBV12-3/TRBV12-4
DNA: TGTGCCAGCAGTCTGGACAGGGGACGTGCTCAGCCCCAGCATTTT
CDR3: CASSLDRGRAQPQHF

J: TRBJ2-7
D: TRBD1
size: many
V: TRBV27
DNA: TGTGCCAGCAGTCTAGGGGCAGGGGGCTCCTACGAGCAGTACTTC
CDR3: CASSLGAGGSYEQYF

J: TRBJ2-5
D: TRBD2
size: few
V: TRBV28
DNA: TGTGCCAGCAGTTTTTTTCCTAGACTAGCCCGCCAAGAGACCCAGTACTTC
CDR3: CASSFFPRLARQETQYF

J: TRBJ2-1
D: NA
size: many
V: TRBV12-3/TRBV12-4
DNA: TGTGCCAGCAGCATCGGCCTAAATCATTACAATGAGCAGTTCTTC
CDR3: CASSIGLNHYNEQFF

J: TRBJ2-3
D: NA
size: few
V: TRBV6-2/TRBV6-3
DNA: TGTGCCAGCAAAGAACGACGGGATACGCAGTATTTT
CDR3: CASKERRDTQYF

J: TRBJ1-2
D: NA
size: NA
V: TRBV7-9
DNA: TGTGCCAGCAGCTTAGATGGGGGCGACTTTGGCTACACCTTC
CDR3: CASSLDGGDFGYTF

J: TRBJ2-5
D: NA
size: NA
V: TRBV25-1
DNA: TGTGCCAGCAGTGTTGTGGTTGGAGAGACCCAGTACTTC
CDR3: CASSVVVGETQYF

J: TRBJ1-3
D: NA
size: few
V: TRBV5-5
DNA: TGTGCCAGCAGCTGGACAGAAACTGGAAACACCATATATTTT
CDR3: CASSWTETGNTIYF

J: TRBJ2-3
D: NA
size: NA
V: TRBV24-1
DNA: TGTGCCACCAGTGACTCCCGACTAACCACAGATACGCAGTATTTT
CDR3: CATSDSRLTTDTQYF

J: TRBJ2-7
D: NA
size: many
V: TRBV12-3/TRBV12-4
DNA: TGTGCCAGCAGTCTCCGGGCCTTCTCCTACGAGCAGTACTTC
CDR3: CASSLRAFSYEQYF

J: TRBJ2-7
D: TRBD1
size: few
V: TRBV28
DNA: TGTGCCAGCAGTTTGGGCAGGGACAGGGGTTACGAGCAGTACTTC
CDR3: CASSLGRDRGYEQYF

J: TRBJ2-1
D: NA
size: few
V: TRBV2
DNA: TGTGCCAGCAGTGCTTATGGGGTTAATGAGCAGTTCTTC
CDR3: CASSAYGVNEQFF

J: TRBJ2-5
D: NA
size: few
V: TRBV15
DNA: TGTGCCACAGGCGAAGGAGAGACCCAGTACTTC
CDR3: CATGEGETQYF